This is a list of T cell receptor beta chains from one sample in a study of neurological immune-mediated disorders. TCRdb passed the 5' RACE reads through MiXCR, listing each CDR3 protein once. The sample consists of tens of thousands of distinct CDR3 sequences, around an eighth of them appearing once. The sequencing sample was made of PBMCs. These receptors all come from a woman between 40 and 50 years old in good health. CDR3s include the opening cysteine and the closing phenylalanine or tryptophan. The D gene is left open where the match is weak. Not every row has a clone size; where given, it reads once, few, many or a size class.

D	size	J	V	CDR3	DNA
TRBD1	many	TRBJ1-2	TRBV6-1	CASIQGGGLANYGYTF	TGTGCCAGCATCCAAGGGGGCGGATTAGCTAACTATGGCTACACCTTC
TRBD1	many	TRBJ2-1	TRBV6-2/TRBV6-3	CASRAGTGDHNEQFF	TGTGCCAGCAGAGCCGGGACAGGGGACCACAATGAGCAGTTCTTC
-	medium-sized	TRBJ1-1	TRBV6-5	CASSLTGPNTEAFF	TGTGCCAGCAGTTTAACAGGGCCGAACACTGAAGCTTTCTTT
-	many	TRBJ1-2	TRBV4-3	CASSQEIYTGESGYTF	TGCGCCAGCAGCCAAGAAATTTACACCGGGGAATCCGGCTACACCTTC
-	many	TRBJ2-2	TRBV6-5	CASRPGTLNTGELFF	TGTGCCAGCAGACCCGGGACTCTGAACACCGGGGAGCTGTTTTTT
TRBD2	many	TRBJ2-2	TRBV5-1	CASSLTSGSTGELFF	TGCGCCAGCAGCTTGACTAGCGGCAGCACCGGGGAGCTGTTTTTT
-	-	TRBJ2-3	TRBV9	CASSGGLGGGSTDTQYF	TGTGCCAGCAGCGGAGGCCTCGGGGGAGGCAGCACAGATACGCAGTATTTT
TRBD2	medium-sized	TRBJ2-7	TRBV4-2	CASSQDTSGGTSYEQYF	TGTGCCAGCAGCCAAGATACGAGCGGGGGTACCTCCTACGAGCAGTACTTC
-	many	TRBJ1-5	TRBV2	CASSASQGSQPQHF	TGTGCCAGCAGTGCAAGCCAGGGTAGCCAGCCCCAGCATTTT
TRBD1	medium-sized	TRBJ2-4	TRBV5-1	CASSLTGTGGTAKNIQYF	TGCGCCAGCAGCTTGACCGGGACAGGGGGAACTGCCAAAAACATTCAGTACTTC
TRBD2	many	TRBJ2-3	TRBV20-1	CSCTLAGAPDTQYF	TGCAGTTGTACCTTAGCGGGGGCCCCAGATACGCAGTATTTT
-	many	TRBJ1-2	TRBV5-6	CASTYGGAEGYTF	TGTGCCAGCACCTATGGGGGGGCGGAAGGCTACACCTTC
TRBD1	many	TRBJ2-1	TRBV11-2	CASSFTPRGLAQNEQFF	TGTGCCAGCAGCTTTACCCCCAGGGGGCTAGCCCAAAATGAGCAGTTCTTC
TRBD2	many	TRBJ2-1	TRBV5-1	CASSPGLAGGRYEQFF	TGCGCCAGCAGCCCGGGACTAGCGGGGGGAAGATATGAGCAGTTCTTC
-	many	TRBJ2-5	TRBV12-3/TRBV12-4	CASSLGGQETQYF	TGTGCCAGCAGTTTAGGCGGCCAAGAGACCCAGTACTTC
-	many	TRBJ2-1	TRBV6-5	CASSYDDSSYNEQFF	TGTGCCAGCAGTTACGATGATAGCTCCTACAATGAGCAGTTCTTC
-	many	TRBJ1-2	TRBV20-1	CSASLITFSANYGYTF	TGCAGTGCTAGCCTGATAACATTTTCAGCTAACTATGGCTACACCTTC
TRBD1	many	TRBJ1-1	TRBV29-1	CSTRKLQGTEAFF	TGCAGCACCAGAAAGTTACAGGGGACTGAAGCTTTCTTT
TRBD1	many	TRBJ2-1	TRBV5-1	CASSLNGQDRDEQFF	TGCGCCAGCAGCTTGAATGGACAGGATAGGGATGAGCAGTTCTTC
-	many	TRBJ2-3	TRBV4-2	CASSQDGFLTDTQYF	TGTGCCAGCAGCCAAGATGGCTTTCTCACAGATACGCAGTATTTT
TRBD2	few	TRBJ2-7	TRBV10-2	CASHSGREVYEQYF	TGCGCCAGCCATTCCGGGCGGGAGGTCTACGAGCAGTACTTC
-	-	TRBJ2-5	TRBV19	CASSINGGEETQYF	TGTGCCAGTAGTATAAATGGCGGTGAAGAGACCCAGTACTTC
-	many	TRBJ1-3	TRBV7-2	CASSLGGGSGNTIYF	TGTGCCAGCAGCTTAGGAGGGGGCTCTGGAAACACCATATATTTT
-	few	TRBJ2-7	TRBV5-6	CASSPTPGSYEQYF	TGTGCCAGCAGCCCCACCCCAGGTTCCTACGAGCAGTACTTC
TRBD1	many	TRBJ1-1	TRBV7-2	CASSYDRGEAFF	TGTGCCAGCAGCTACGACAGGGGGGAAGCTTTCTTT
TRBD1	many	TRBJ1-2	TRBV12-3/TRBV12-4	CASSFDRGRTYGYTF	TGTGCCAGCAGTTTTGACAGGGGGCGTACCTATGGCTACACCTTC
-	many	TRBJ1-1	TRBV29-1	CSVEREGRAFF	TGCAGCGTTGAAAGGGAAGGGAGAGCTTTCTTT
-	many	TRBJ1-6	TRBV6-6	CASSYSNPRTINSPLHF	TGTGCCAGCAGTTACTCGAATCCGCGAACAATTAATTCACCCCTCCACTTT
-	many	TRBJ1-2	TRBV4-3	CASSQEMQTYYGYTF	TGCGCCAGCAGCCAAGAAATGCAGACTTACTATGGCTACACCTTC
TRBD1	many	TRBJ1-1	TRBV4-1	CASSQEGFGRGRTEAFF	TGCGCCAGCAGCCAAGAGGGCTTCGGGAGGGGGCGGACTGAAGCTTTCTTT
-	many	TRBJ2-3	TRBV11-3	CASSLVQGSDTQYF	TGTGCCAGCAGCTTAGTGCAGGGGTCAGATACGCAGTATTTT
TRBD2	many	TRBJ2-3	TRBV5-6	CASSFPVAGDTDTQYF	TGTGCCAGCAGCTTCCCCGTAGCGGGGGACACAGATACGCAGTATTTT
-	many	TRBJ2-1	TRBV29-1	CSVDGAGRRDNEQFF	TGCAGCGTTGACGGCGCAGGCCGACGAGACAATGAGCAGTTCTTC
-	many	TRBJ2-7	TRBV7-2	CASSPGLLLGEQYF	TGTGCCAGCAGCCCAGGACTATTACTGGGCGAGCAGTACTTC
-	many	TRBJ1-2	TRBV5-6	CASSLDGVYGYTF	TGTGCCAGCAGCCTCGACGGAGTTTATGGCTACACCTTC
-	-	TRBJ2-7	TRBV6-2/TRBV6-3	CASRSGGQSYEQYF	TGTGCCAGCAGATCCGGCGGACAGAGCTACGAGCAGTACTTC
-	-	TRBJ1-6	TRBV7-8	CASSLGKDDWSPLHF	TGTGCCAGCAGCTTAGGGAAGGATGATTGGTCACCCCTCCACTTT
TRBD2	many	TRBJ2-1	TRBV4-2	CASSQGLAGEYNEQFF	TGTGCCAGCAGCCAAGGTCTGGCGGGGGAGTACAATGAGCAGTTCTTC
-	many	TRBJ2-3	TRBV29-1	CSVFLPEDTQYF	TGCAGCGTTTTCCTACCTGAAGATACGCAGTATTTT
TRBD2	many	TRBJ2-1	TRBV25-1	CASSAQAGGPGEQFF	TGTGCCAGCAGTGCCCAAGCGGGAGGGCCGGGAGAGCAGTTCTTC
-	many	TRBJ2-7	TRBV20-1	CSAAKDTRRAGINEQYF	TGCAGTGCCGCAAAGGACACCAGACGGGCTGGGATCAACGAGCAGTACTTC
-	few	TRBJ1-5	TRBV14	CASSPRMGRWYQPQHF	TGTGCCAGCAGCCCAAGAATGGGGCGGTGGTATCAGCCCCAGCATTTT
-	many	TRBJ1-2	TRBV7-2	CASSLGGSGASYGYTF	TGTGCCAGCAGCTTAGGGGGGTCAGGAGCTAGTTATGGCTACACCTTC
TRBD2	many	TRBJ2-7	TRBV3-1	CASSPSGDLGTYEQYF	TGTGCCAGCAGCCCTAGCGGGGACCTCGGGACCTACGAGCAGTACTTC
-	medium-sized	TRBJ1-1	TRBV10-2	CASTGRRGAGHTEAFF	TGCGCCAGCACCGGTCGTAGGGGGGCTGGGCACACTGAAGCTTTCTTT
-	many	TRBJ1-2	TRBV5-5	CASSFRGYGYTF	TGTGCCAGCAGCTTCCGGGGGTATGGCTACACCTTC
TRBD2	many	TRBJ2-2	TRBV12-3/TRBV12-4	CASSLGLAGGPSGELFF	TGTGCCAGCAGCCTCGGACTAGCGGGAGGGCCAAGCGGGGAGCTGTTTTTT
-	many	TRBJ2-5	TRBV5-1	CASSLLGVSEETQYF	TGCGCCAGCAGCTTACTGGGTGTATCCGAAGAGACCCAGTACTTC
-	medium-sized	TRBJ1-2	TRBV12-3/TRBV12-4	CASSTGKGYTF	TGTGCCAGCAGTACAGGGAAGGGCTACACCTTC
-	many	TRBJ1-2	TRBV2	CASREWRGVGGGYTF	TGTGCCAGCAGGGAATGGAGGGGGGTAGGAGGTGGCTACACCTTC
-	-	TRBJ2-7	TRBV7-8	CASSLRGTLSSYEQYF	TGTGCCAGCAGCTTAAGGGGAACCCTGTCCTCCTACGAGCAGTACTTC
TRBD1	many	TRBJ1-2	TRBV10-3	CAISGTDRGDYGYTF	TGTGCCATCAGTGGCACCGACAGGGGAGACTATGGCTACACCTTC
-	-	TRBJ2-1	TRBV6-2/TRBV6-3	CASWQGGNEQFF	TGTGCCAGCTGGCAGGGAGGCAATGAGCAGTTCTTC
-	few	TRBJ2-1	TRBV7-2	CASSLASWKFF	TGTGCCAGCAGCTTAGCATCCTGGAAGTTCTTC
-	many	TRBJ2-1	TRBV7-9	CASRSSNEQFF	TGTGCCAGCAGATCGTCTAATGAGCAGTTCTTC
TRBD2	-	TRBJ2-1	TRBV5-1	CASSASGDGNEQFF	TGCGCCAGCAGCGCGAGCGGGGACGGCAATGAGCAGTTCTTC
-	many	TRBJ1-2	TRBV5-1	CASSSAALYGYTF	TGCGCCAGCAGTTCCGCGGCACTCTATGGCTACACCTTC
TRBD1	many	TRBJ2-3	TRBV10-3	CAISHGQVRLTDTQYF	TGTGCCATCAGTCACGGACAGGTCAGGCTCACAGATACGCAGTATTTT
-	many	TRBJ1-1	TRBV5-1	CASSLARDSEAFF	TGCGCCAGCAGCTTGGCCAGGGACTCTGAAGCTTTCTTT
-	-	TRBJ1-1	TRBV29-1	CSVVGMNTEAFF	TGCAGCGTTGTAGGGATGAACACTGAAGCTTTCTTT